This TCR beta chain stems from a study of regulatory T cells in long-lasting Graves disease (dated by TCRdb to 2020 to 2022). Background for the entire study: In the newly diagnosed Graves' disease group, patients had been taking antithyroid drugs for less than 3 months. Persistent Graves' disease patients were compared with newly diagnosed Graves' disease patients by peripheral blood TCR sequencing and RNA sequencing. TCR sequencing covered around 13 persistent and some 20 newly diagnosed Graves' disease patients, some 35 samples in total. The study was registered as a clinical trial and conducted in China.

Turning to this clonotype: The target of this receptor is not known. One base away lies a much larger clone, so this may be a sequencing read error. This is likely a read error, given that the CDR3 carries no conserved phenylalanine or tryptophan at its end.

The CDR3 length is 14 residues, termini included. Only the CDR3 DNA is retained, 42 bases long and in frame from the first base. According to the germline V gene, CDR1 reads SQVTM and CDR2 reads ANQGSEA. V ends up 6 bases short and J 2 bases short, with an unmatched junction base count of 9. What the authors observed across the whole study: A larger number of public clonotypes was shared among persistent patients (about 2,700) than among newly diagnosed patients (around 970). TRBV28, TRBJ1-2 and TRBJ2-5 were preferentially used in persistent disease, while TRBV20-1 and TRBJ2-1 were favored in newly diagnosed disease. Compared with newly diagnosed patients, patients with persistent Graves' disease had lower TCR Shannon entropy and fewer highly expanded clones, which suggests clonal expansion. Only peripheral blood was studied, because thyroid tissue, the primary lesion, was inaccessible. Sequencing and analysis were limited to the TCR beta chain. The small sample size was acknowledged by the authors as a limitation that may reduce accuracy.

Interpreted using the paper, the time point label stands for: newly diagnosed GD, antithyroid drugs for less than 3 months. For both TCR sequencing and RNA sequencing, RNA was extracted from PBMCs using TRIzol. The diagnosis of Graves' disease followed American Thyroid Association guidelines. Recruitment of patients was carried out at an endocrinology department in Xi'an, China. From each patient, roughly 9 milliliters of peripheral blood was collected into an EDTA anticoagulant tube. Ficoll Paque Plus density gradient separation was used to isolate PBMCs, and no further T cell sorting was done. An Agilent 2100 Bioanalyzer and agarose gel were used to check RNA quality, while a NanoDrop 2000 measured RNA concentration. The library came from multiplex PCR. The sequencer listed for this sample is Illumina HiSeq 4000. TCR beta libraries were built with iRepertoire HTBI primers and Arm-PCR amplification of CDR3 regions. PCR products were gel purified before sequencing. Per the original workflow: A total of under 80 TRBV and some 13 TRBJ segments were identified across samples and were used for gene usage analysis of CDR3 amino acid clonotypes. COPE and FqMerger were used to merge the filtered high-quality paired reads into contigs. Contigs were aligned with BLAST to IMGT TRBV, TRBD and TRBJ reference genes, and CDR3 was defined per IMGT. Clonotypes above 0.1% frequency were classified as highly expanded clones. Repertoire diversity was measured by Shannon entropy, and V-J evenness by the Gini coefficient. A clonotype found in more than one individual was treated as public. TCRdb trimmed the raw reads at Q25, called clones with MiXCR and kept productive beta chains. Rows are unified per CDR3 protein, each entry keeping the most common DNA and genes. The V and J calls shown here were made by TCRdb, not taken from the authors' results. The sample table holds about 540,000 distinct CDR3 sequences, of which around an eighth were seen once. The ten largest account for more than 8.5% of the sample.

These data also featured in a second study, about T cells in Graves' hyperthyroidism and ophthalmopathy. From the second report: A patient counted as having stable Graves' hyperthyroidism if no progression to ophthalmopathy occurred over 18 months of follow-up. Hyperthyroidism patients were newly diagnosed, with disease duration under 2 months, and aged 18 to 65 years. Exclusion was applied to patients with uncontrolled infections, other autoimmune diseases, pregnancy or lactation. Diagnoses were established on the basis of clinical symptoms, serum thyroxine and TRAb, thyroid ultrasound, and orbital computed tomography. The first round of RT-PCR for the TCR CDR3 was performed with the HTBI primer set and the Qiagen OneStep RT-PCR kit. Most expanded thyroid clonotypes (frequency above 0.001) were also detected in blood, a finding suggesting that blood repertoires may reflect thyroid immune responses. In cross-validation, a model built on a 13 V-J signature told ophthalmopathy apart from stable hyperthyroidism with 85% to 90% sensitivity and roughly 81% specificity, and in testing the same model reached 80%/75%. In validation, the model predicted progression to ophthalmopathy a median of about 6 months before onset, with roughly 71% sensitivity and roughly 77% specificity. To identify distinguishing TCR V-J signatures, a discovery cohort of 90 to 100 patients was used, comprising 43 with Graves' ophthalmopathy and around 57 with stable Graves' hyperthyroidism. An independent validation cohort of under 20 hyperthyroidism patients and approximately 17 patients who later progressed to ophthalmopathy tested prospective prediction of ophthalmopathy. The roughly 94 discovery patients were randomly split 7:3 into training and test sets. Thyroid tissue and blood T-cell repertoires from six Graves' hyperthyroidism patients were also compared in the study. Once sampling was done, hyperthyroidism patients were given methimazole at a starting dose of 30 mg daily, whereas ophthalmopathy patients were given high-dose intravenous methylprednisolone. Libraries were constructed in a second round of multiplex PCR, after which size selection and purification were carried out. The libraries were sequenced on an Illumina HiSeq2000 using paired-end 100 bp reads. SOAPnuke was used to process the raw data, removing reads that contained adapters or uncalled bases, had a mean Phred below 15, or lacked an exact match to the constant primer or identifier. High-quality paired reads were merged using COPE v1.2.5, and each unique nucleotide sequence was defined as a clonotype. MiTCR v1.1 was used to align clonotypes to the IMGT TRBV, TRBD and TRBJ reference segments. Only V-J combinations with frequency above 0.0001, covering about 99% of repertoires, were analysed. The TCS score was defined as F50 (clonal expansion) divided by E x V (chaos), with BLOSUM62-based TCRdist calculated between CDR3 peptides within each V-J. Welch's t-statistics and random forest reduced just over 500 V-J features to roughly 13, which were used in a naive Bayes classifier (R e1071). No statistical method was used to fix the sample size in advance, and group allocation was not hidden from the investigators. According to the paper, TCR Vbeta CDR3 sequencing was carried out on about 140 peripheral blood samples, which came from more than 40 ophthalmopathy, 80 or so hyperthyroidism and roughly 17 progressor patients.

The specimen comprised peripheral blood mononuclear cells (PBMCs), sampled at new diagnosis, from a patient treated with antithyroid drugs. This chain is built from TRBV29-1 and TRBJ2-7; 8 junctional bases match TRBD2. This sequence originates from a man aged 25 to 40 with Graves disease. Donor details come from another sample of the same person, matched by shared clones. Read as DNA, the sequence is TGCAGCGTGTGGGGACTAGATCAGGCCTACGAGCAGTACCTC. This encodes CSVWGLDQAYEQYL.